This T cell receptor beta chain originates from a study of blood T cell repertoires in COVID-19 (dated by TCRdb to the early 2020s). Broadly, across the study: The collaborator samples originated in the United States, Italy and Spain and spanned the acute and convalescent phases of COVID-19. Samples were obtained from the ongoing ImmuneRACE study (first 160 participants) and from 1,000 to 1,500 subjects provided by 6 global collaborators. The repertoires were released in a freely available public database meant as a resource for research on the immune response to SARS-CoV-2. The prospective study material was composed of cDNA or gDNA derived from T cells, B-cell-depleted T cells, or PBMCs. Deeply sampled blood TCRbeta repertoires from subjects exposed to, actively infected with, or recovered from COVID-19 were included in the dataset. A de-identified subject ID, COVID-19 status, age in years and sex were almost always included in the sample metadata. Where HLA class I and class II types were available, the types were taken from metadata supplied by the sample provider, not from assay-based typing.

A word on this clone: No cognate antigen has been identified for it. No clone much larger than this one lies a single base away; base qualities are absent.

Broader findings and caveats from the paper: How much clinical and demographic metadata was included differed by source and by participant, and the metadata was provided uncurated.

TCRbeta CDR3 regions were amplified from genomic DNA by means of the immunoSEQ Assay, a bias-controlled multiplex PCR. The published analysis was carried out like this. The number of nucleated cells in each sample was estimated by amplification of reference gene primers within the assay. To quantify the absolute abundance of each unique TCRbeta CDR3 rearrangement, sequence reads were collapsed and filtered. For each sample, productive Simpson clonality was calculated as the square root of Simpson's diversity index across productive rearrangements. In TCRdb, the immuneACCESS table is reduced to in-frame sequences with V and J assigned. These tables do not hold every clone; where another copy was compared, an unresolved V gene accounts for under half, and the others remain unexplained. V and J calls and clone size are those listed in that table; D and trimming were worked out from the DNA. The sample data list hundreds of thousands of clones, and almost 85% of these were observed just once. The leading ten clones occupy 4.5% to 6% of the sample.

Collaborating institutions collected whole blood in K2EDTA tubes following their own protocols. For TCRbeta analysis, collaborator samples were shipped as frozen whole blood, as isolated PBMCs, or as DNA extracted from either sample type. V lost 4 bases and J lost 3 bases; the stretch between them is 12 bases long. The germline V gene (reference sequence) yields LNHDA for CDR1 and SQIVND for CDR2. The CDR3 starts with the cysteine, ends with the phenylalanine, and has 15 residues. CDR3 DNA is the only sequence kept; it has 45 bases, read in frame from the first base. Sequencing input: peripheral blood. This TCR was sampled from a man aged 45-65 years with active or convalescent COVID-19. The receptor chain draws on TRBV19 and TRBJ1-4, with TRBD1 perhaps the D gene, on 5 matching bases. The CDR3: CASSKTVWANEKLFF. DNA sequence: TGTGCCAGTAGTAAGACAGTTTGGGCTAATGAAAAACTGTTTTTT.